The 26 T cell receptor beta chains presented below share a single source sample, sequenced in a study of T cell responses to AZD1222 COVID-19 vaccine. The protocol was immunoSEQ multiplex PCR, while the TCRdb copy is restricted to in-frame clones and leaves out a portion. The repertoire holds about 160,000 clones, with more than 75% as singletons. The specimen comprised peripheral blood, sampled 28 days after the second AZD1222 dose. These receptors all come from an adult who received the AZD1222 COVID-19 vaccine.

In nucleotides, the CDR3 is TGTGCCAGCAGGTCGACAGGGCAAACCTACGAGCAGTACTTC. This translates into CASRSTGQTYEQYF. The chain combines TRBV27 with TRBJ2-7; 7 nucleotides line up with TRBD1. Germline lookup yields CDR1 MNHEY and CDR2 SMNVEV (reference sequence). The CDR3 runs to 14 residues. V shed 6 bases and J 2 bases; nucleotides not matched to a gene: 7.

This clone was observed a single time. The chain carries TRBV4-3 and TRBJ1-6; D gene unclear. The CDR3 covers 15 residues. CDR1 LGHNA and CDR2 YSLEER come from the germline V gene. The ends were cut back, 4 bases at V and 0 bases at J, with 7 bases in the middle. CDR3 in amino acids: CASSRGVSYNSPLHF. The CDR3, as DNA: TGCGCCAGCAGCCGGGGAGTCTCCTATAATTCACCCCTCCACTTT.

This chain uses TRBV5-1 with TRBJ1-1; TRBD1 matches at 7 bases. CDR3 length: 14 residues. Germline CDR1 is SGHRS and CDR2 is YFSETQ. The V gene end was trimmed by 4 bases and the J gene end by 7 bases; junction bases not matched to a gene: 10. CDR3 in amino acids: CASSPMGQGDEAFF. CDR3 sequence (DNA): TGCGCCAGCAGCCCGATGGGGCAGGGGGATGAAGCTTTCTTT. Complete variable domain (other parts from reference TRBV5-1 and TRBJ1-1): KAGVTQTPRYLIKTRGQQVTLSCSPISGHRSVSWYQQTPGQGLQFLFEYFSETQRNKGNFPGRFSGRQFSNSRSEMNVSTLELGDSALYLCASSPMGQGDEAFFGQGTRLTVV.

The chain is built from TRBV5-4 and TRBJ2-7; D unclear. CDR3 length equals 12 residues. Germline V gene sequence: CDR1 SGHNT, CDR2 YYREEE (reference sequence). V gave up 4 bases and J gave up 3 bases, with 8 bases separating them. DNA for the CDR3: TGTGCCAGCAGCCAGGCCTTCTACGAGCAGTACTTC. As protein: CASSQAFYEQYF.

V gene TRBV2 combines with J gene TRBJ2-3, with D perhaps matching TRBD1 or TRBD2 (6 bases each). V lost 4 bases to trimming and J lost 4 bases, with 15 bases between them. The CDR3 is 15 residues long. Germline-derived CDR1 and CDR2 are SNHLY and FYNNEI. In DNA form, the CDR3 reads TGTGCCAGCAGTGTACTACAGGGAGGCGCAGATACGCAGTATTTT. Translation gives CASSVLQGGADTQYF.

The rearrangement links TRBV5-3 to TRBJ1-2; D might be TRBD1 (5 bases). TRBV5-3 qualifies as an ORF whose function is uncertain. Trimming pared 3 bases from V and 8 bases from J, leaving 20 bases between. This CDR3 spans 15 amino acids. The CDR3 reads CARSWSQGAGIGYTF. Here the CDR3 DNA reads TGTGCCAGAAGCTGGAGCCAAGGGGCGGGGATAGGCTACACCTTC.

The J gene is TRBJ1-6, the V gene TRBV5-5; D not certain. V dropped 4 bases and J dropped 7 bases, with 9 bases sitting between them. The CDR3 extends over 13 amino acids. In germline, CDR1 is SGHKS, CDR2 YYEKEE (reference sequence). The DNA of the CDR3 is TGTGCCAGCAGCGCTAATCAGAATTCACCCCTCCACTTT. Amino acid sequence: CASSANQNSPLHF. Complete variable domain (other parts from reference TRBV5-5 and TRBJ1-6): DAGVTQSPTHLIKTRGQQVTLRCSPISGHKSVSWYQQVLGQGPQFIFQYYEKEERGRGNFPDRFSARQFPNYSSELNVNALLLGDSALYLCASSANQNSPLHFGNGTRLTVT.

J is TRBJ2-2 and V is TRBV5-6, with D uncertain. This CDR3 is built from 15 residues. With 0 bases removed from V and 0 bases from J, the gap between germline ends came to 6 bases. Germline V gene sequence: CDR1 SGHDT, CDR2 YYEEEE. CDR3 in amino acids: CASSLGGTNTGELFF. CDR3 DNA: TGTGCCAGCAGCTTGGGTGGTACGAACACCGGGGAGCTGTTTTTT.

The chain carries TRBV7-9 and TRBJ2-6; no definite D call. Germline V lookup: CDR1 SEHNR, CDR2 FQNEAQ (reference sequence). This CDR3 is built from 16 residues. V shed 4 bases and J shed 0 bases, with 10 bases lying between them. Here the CDR3 reads CASSSPQNSGANVLTF. The CDR3 bases are TGTGCCAGCAGCTCTCCACAGAACTCTGGGGCCAACGTCCTGACTTTC.

The gene calls are TRBV2 and TRBJ1-4; tentative D call: TRBD1 (6 bases). Trimming left V 1 base short and J 8 bases short, with 11 bases between. CDR1 and CDR2 from the germline V gene are SNHLY and FYNNEI. The CDR3 loop spans 14 amino acids. Here the CDR3 reads CASSEGTRGEKLFF. The CDR3 nucleotides are TGTGCCAGCAGTGAAGGGACAAGGGGGGAAAAACTGTTTTTT.

The table lists this clone with a few counts. CDR3 DNA sequence: TGCGCCAGCAGCTTGGTTGCGGCGGGCACTGAAGCTTTCTTT. It codes for CASSLVAAGTEAFF. V and J are TRBV5-1 and TRBJ1-1; D remains unclear. This CDR3 is built from 14 residues. V was shortened by 0 bases and J by 4 bases, with 10 bases between the two germline ends. Germline V CDR1 and CDR2: SGHRS, YFSETQ.

The V and J genes are TRBV12-5 and TRBJ1-2; the match to TRBD1 covers 8 bases. The V gene end was trimmed by 4 bases and the J gene end by 2 bases; junction bases not matched to a gene: 6. CDR1 and CDR2 from the germline V gene are LGHNT and FRNRAP. The CDR3 has 15 residues. The CDR3 bases are TGTGCTAGTGGTTCCCGGGACAGGACAAACTATGGCTACACCTTC. It specifies CASGSRDRTNYGYTF.

CDR3 region: CASSLGSSTDTQYF. CDR3 nucleotides: TGCGCCAGCAGCTTGGGTTCTAGCACAGATACGCAGTATTTT. The chain employs TRBV5-1 and TRBJ2-3; D is uncertain. V lost 0 bases and J 0 bases, leaving 5 bases between the germline ends. Germline CDR1 SGHRS, CDR2 YFSETQ. The CDR3 runs to 14 residues.

With respect to this clone: Other DNA sequences in this specimen translate into the identical CDR3. The rearrangement links TRBV29-1 to TRBJ2-2; a weak D match, TRBD1 (5 bases). The CDR3 extends over 12 amino acids. V lost 6 bases and J 4 bases, leaving 9 bases between the germline ends. CDR1 and CDR2 from the germline V gene are SQVTM and ANQGSEA. The CDR3: CSVDRGTGELFF. DNA of the CDR3: TGCAGCGTCGATAGGGGCACCGGGGAGCTGTTTTTT.

The chain links TRBV30 to TRBJ2-1; D possibly matches TRBD1 or TRBD2 (5 bases each). The length of the CDR3 is 15 residues. Germline CDR1 GTSNPN, CDR2 SVGIG (reference sequence). V dropped 4 bases and J dropped 7 bases, with 20 bases sitting between them. As DNA, the CDR3 is TGTGCCTGGACCGCGACCAACAGGTGGGGGAATGAGCAGTTCTTC. Its protein is CAWTATNRWGNEQFF.

This clone was counted a few times. This chain links TRBV11-3 with TRBJ2-1, with 10 bases matching TRBD1. Germline-derived CDR1 and CDR2 are SGHNT and YENEEA. The length of the CDR3 is 14 residues. The J segment lost 10 bases and the V segment lost 5 bases, leaving 8 bases of the junction unmatched. The CDR3 DNA reads as TGTGCCAGCAGCCCAGACAGGGGGCGGGGGGAGCAGTTCTTC. Amino acids: CASSPDRGRGEQFF. Complete variable domain (other parts from reference TRBV11-3 and TRBJ2-1): EAGVVQSPRYKIIEKKQPVAFWCNPISGHNTLYWYLQNLGQGPELLIRYENEEAVDDSQLPKDRFSAERLKGVDSTLKIQPAELGDSAVYLCASSPDRGRGEQFFGPGTRLTVL.

This chain connects TRBV4-2 to TRBJ2-7, with 8 bases aligning to TRBD2. J gave up 5 bases and V 4 bases, and 7 bases lay outside the gene matches. CDR3 size: 14 residues. Germline-derived CDR1 and CDR2 are LGHNA and YNFKEQ. The DNA for the CDR3 is TGTGCCAGCAGCCTAGCGGGGTCGGTCGACGAGCAGTACTTC. It specifies CASSLAGSVDEQYF.

The chain joins TRBV27 to TRBJ1-1; no reliable D call. From germline, CDR1 is MNHEY and CDR2 SMNVEV (reference sequence). CDR3 length: 13 amino acids. V lost 6 bases, J lost 3 bases, and 11 bases lay in between. CDR3 residues: CASRWASDTEAFF. In DNA form, the CDR3 reads TGTGCCAGCAGGTGGGCGAGTGACACTGAAGCTTTCTTT.

The genes are TRBV5-8 and TRBJ1-1, with 9 bases fitting TRBD1. The CDR3 has 17 residues. Germline assignment: CDR1 SGHTS and CDR2 YDEGEE. Losses at the gene ends were 4 bases for V and 7 bases for J; bases not matched to a gene: 17. The CDR3 DNA follows: TGTGCCAGCAGCCGCCCTCGGGACAGGGTCTTCAAGGGTGAAGCTTTCTTT. Protein sequence: CASSRPRDRVFKGEAFF.

The V gene is TRBV30, the J gene TRBJ1-4, with D perhaps matching TRBD1 (5 bases). Germline CDR1 is GTSNPN and CDR2 is SVGIG (reference sequence). V shed 0 bases and J shed 8 bases, with 13 bases lying between them. The CDR3 is 14 residues long. The CDR3 loop reads CAWSVWDPAEKLFF. The CDR3 DNA reads as TGTGCCTGGAGTGTATGGGACCCTGCGGAAAAACTGTTTTTT.

The J gene is TRBJ1-4, the V gene TRBV18, with 9 bases fitting TRBD1. After removal of 4 bases from V and 8 bases from J, the junction contained 8 bases not matched to a gene. Germline V gene sequence: CDR1 KGHSH, CDR2 LQKENI. The CDR3 consists of 15 residues. The CDR3 protein is CASSQTVGQGEKLFF. The CDR3 nucleotides read TGTGCCAGCTCACAGACCGTCGGACAGGGGGAAAAACTGTTTTTT.

This chain uses TRBV2 with TRBJ1-5; D may be TRBD1 (5 bases). Germline V gives CDR1 SNHLY, CDR2 FYNNEI. V was trimmed by 3 bases and J by 6 bases, leaving 18 bases between them. The CDR3 is 16 amino acids. The chain's CDR3 is CASSDGVRGKSQPQHF. The CDR3 DNA reads TGTGCCAGCAGTGACGGGGTGAGGGGTAAATCTCAGCCCCAGCATTTT.

J is TRBJ1-1 and V is TRBV15; D gene ambiguous. The CDR3 is 13 amino acids. The V and J ends lost 2 bases and 1 base respectively, with 5 bases between them. Looked up from germline, CDR1 is LNHNV and CDR2 is YYDKDF (reference sequence). Here the CDR3 reads CATSRQRNTEAFF. CDR3 DNA: TGTGCCACCAGCAGACAGAGGAACACTGAAGCTTTCTTT.

The V and J genes are TRBV11-2 and TRBJ1-1, with D possibly being TRBD1 (6 bases). V dropped 2 bases and J dropped 6 bases, with 13 bases sitting between them. The CDR3 runs to 14 residues. Germline V lookup: CDR1 SGHAT, CDR2 FQNNGV. This chain's CDR3 is CASSLQGMIAEAFF. The DNA for the CDR3 is TGTGCCAGCAGCTTACAGGGGATGATCGCTGAAGCTTTCTTT.

The rearrangement uses TRBV10-2 and TRBJ2-7, with D unclear. Germline values: CDR1 WSHSY, CDR2 SAAADI. The V and J ends lost 6 bases and 2 bases respectively, with 20 bases between them. This CDR3 is built from 16 residues. CDR3 nucleotide sequence: TGCGCCAGCAGGCTTACGTCCACATCCTCGCCCTACGAGCAGTACTTC. It codes for CASRLTSTSSPYEQYF.

The CDR3 DNA reads as TGTGCCAGCAGTTTCCAACCGCAAGATACGCAGTATTTT. It specifies CASSFQPQDTQYF. This chain uses TRBV27 with TRBJ2-3; D unresolved. This CDR3 has 13 amino acids. V dropped 3 bases and J dropped 5 bases, with 9 bases sitting between them. Germline CDR1 is MNHEY and CDR2 is SMNVEV (reference sequence).